The next 22 T cell receptor beta chains were all read from a single sample in a study of blood T cells in healthy people across ages. A second about 7 to 12 cycle PCR used barcoded and J-beta primers. TCRdb fed the 5' RACE reads into MiXCR, producing one record per CDR3 protein. This sample has fewer than 1,000,000 distinct CDR3 sequences, with roughly 44% found just once. Sequencing was carried out using blood. These receptors were taken from a man in his 60s in good health.

The rearrangement joins TRBV5-1 to TRBJ1-1, with unresolved D. CDR3 length: 15 residues. The germline V and J ends were trimmed by 0 bases and 3 bases, with 12 bases remaining between them. The germline gives CDR1 SGHRS, CDR2 YFSETQ. Here the CDR3 reads CASSLALSGYTEAFF. The CDR3, as DNA: TGCGCCAGCAGCTTGGCCTTAAGTGGGTACACTGAAGCTTTCTTT.

This clonotype showed up just a few times. The chain is built from TRBV4-3 and TRBJ2-7; D ambiguous. Per germline, CDR1 LGHNA and CDR2 YSLEER. The ends were cut back, 0 bases at V and 8 bases at J, with 20 bases in the middle. The CDR3 sequence is 16 residues long. Here the CDR3 DNA reads TGCGCCAGCAGCCAAGATCCTGTTAACACAGTGGATCAGCAGTACTTC. Translating it yields CASSQDPVNTVDQQYF.

The chain combines TRBV9 with TRBJ2-4, with TRBD2 as a possible D gene (5 bases). The DNA end lines up better with TRBJ2-7; the J call may be wrong. This CDR3 has 14 amino acids. Germline V gives CDR1 SGDLS, CDR2 YYNGEE. CDR3 amino acids: CASSVDGLPGEQYF. For the CDR3, the DNA is TGTGCCAGCAGCGTAGATGGACTCCCGGGCGAGCAGTACTTC.

J is TRBJ1-6 and V is TRBV6-5, with a possible D match to TRBD1 (5 bases). The V end lost 8 bases, the J end lost 4 bases, and 6 bases lay between the germline ends. Germline CDR1 and CDR2: MNHEY and SVGAGI. The CDR3 extends over 12 amino acids. The CDR3 is CASEGYNSPLHF. The CDR3 nucleotides are TGTGCCAGCGAGGGGTATAATTCACCCCTCCACTTT.

As regards this clonotype: This could be a read error, since a much larger clone is one nucleotide away. V and J are TRBV10-3 and TRBJ2-7; D is tentatively TRBD1 or TRBD2 (6 bases each). The CDR3 extends over 14 amino acids. V shed 8 bases and J shed 2 bases, with 16 bases lying between them. Per germline, CDR1 ENHRY and CDR2 SYGVKD. In nucleotides, the CDR3 is TGTGCCATCTGTGGCGGGGACATCGCCTACGAGCAGTACTTC. Amino acids: CAICGGDIAYEQYF.

The rearrangement joins TRBV3-1 to TRBJ2-3, with unresolved D. Germline V CDR1 and CDR2: LGHDT, YNNKEL (reference sequence). Trimming cost V 3 bases and J 1 base, with 11 bases left between them. CDR3 length: 15 residues. In nucleotides, the CDR3 is TGTGCCAGCAGCCATGTCCCAGACGGCACAGATACGCAGTATTTT. This sequence encodes CASSHVPDGTDTQYF.

This clonotype was detected only a few times. The CDR3 nucleotides read TGCGCCAGCAGCTGGAGCGGGGAGGCCTACAATGAGCAGTTCTTC. Protein product: CASSWSGEAYNEQFF. This chain links TRBV5-1 with TRBJ2-1; 7 bases match TRBD2. V trimming: 3 bases; J trimming: 2 bases; junction bases outside the gene matches: 5. There are 15 residues in the CDR3. CDR1 SGHRS and CDR2 YFSETQ come from the germline V gene.

This chain joins TRBV2 and TRBJ2-3, with 13 bases aligning to TRBD2. CDR1 and CDR2 (germline): SNHLY, FYNNEI. The V segment lost 5 bases and the J segment 8 bases; nucleotides outside the gene matches: 4. The CDR3 loop spans 14 amino acids. The CDR3 nucleotides read TGTGCCAGCAGTCCGACTAGCGGGGGGACTACGCAGTATTTT. Amino acid sequence: CASSPTSGGTTQYF. Full variable domain (rest looked up from reference TRBV2 and TRBJ2-3): EPEVTQTPSHQVTQMGQEVILRCVPISNHLYFYWYRQILGQKVEFLVSFYNNEISEKSEIFDDQFSVERPDGSNFTLKIRSTKLEDSAMYFCASSPTSGGTTQYFGPGTRLTVL.

This clonotype was recorded a few times. This chain links TRBV6-5 with TRBJ1-6; 7 bases match TRBD1. There are 17 residues in the CDR3. Germline lookup yields CDR1 MNHEY and CDR2 SVGAGI. The V segment lost 2 bases and the J segment 0 bases; nucleotides outside the gene matches: 4. The CDR3: CASSYGTASSYNSPLHF. The CDR3 DNA is TGTGCCAGCAGTTACGGGACAGCGAGCTCCTATAATTCACCCCTCCACTTT.

This clonotype was seen just once. The chain links TRBV6-6 to TRBJ1-1; D remains unclear. Trimming left V 2 bases short and J 3 bases short, with 7 bases between. CDR3 length: 13 amino acids. The germline V gene encodes CDR1 MNHNY and CDR2 SVGAGI (reference sequence). CDR3 sequence reads: CASSYEQDTEAFF. CDR3 DNA sequence: TGTGCCAGCAGTTACGAACAAGACACTGAAGCTTTCTTT.

This clonotype was detected a few times. This chain connects TRBV6-4 to TRBJ2-3, with 7 nucleotides matching TRBD1. This CDR3 has 15 amino acids. Germline V lookup: CDR1 MRHNA, CDR2 SNTAGT. The J segment lost 2 bases and the V segment lost 2 bases, leaving 4 bases of the junction unmatched. CDR3 protein: CASSDEGQHTDTQYF. CDR3 DNA: TGTGCCAGCAGTGACGAGGGACAGCACACAGATACGCAGTATTTT.

The table lists this clonotype with a few counts. Here the CDR3 reads CASSLQGVGTEAFF. CDR3 sequence (DNA): TGCGCCAGCAGCTTGCAGGGAGTGGGCACTGAAGCTTTCTTT. This chain connects TRBV5-1 to TRBJ1-1, with D tentatively TRBD1 (5 bases). Germline loops: CDR1 SGHRS, CDR2 YFSETQ. The V end was cut by 1 base, the J end by 4 bases, with 11 bases between. The CDR3 is 14 amino acids.

This clonotype was counted a few times. Given a much more abundant clone one base away, this may be a read error. The rearrangement uses TRBV6-1 and TRBJ2-7, with a possible D match to TRBD2 (5 bases). The J call is uncertain, as TRBJ2-5 better fits the DNA end. CDR1 is MNHNS and CDR2 is SASEGT in the germline V gene. CDR3 length: 13 amino acids. CDR3 region: CASSFGIQETQYF. The CDR3, as DNA: TGTGCCAGCAGTTTCGGGATCCAAGAGACCCAGTACTTC.

This clonotype was counted only a few times. The rearrangement uses TRBV6-2 or TRBV6-3 and TRBJ2-1; D is perhaps TRBD2 (6 bases). This CDR3 is built from 13 residues. Trimming took off 6 bases at V and 7 bases at J, with 13 bases between the two ends. Germline V CDR1 and CDR2: MNHEY, SVGEGT. The CDR3 is CASRDLAQNEQFF. The CDR3 region has the DNA TGTGCCAGCAGGGATCTAGCGCAGAATGAGCAGTTCTTC.

The genes are TRBV20-1 and TRBJ1-1; D is uncertain. Germline assignment: CDR1 DFQATT and CDR2 SNEGSKA (reference sequence). Trimming shortened V by 5 bases and J by 0 bases, and 7 bases separated the two germline ends. This CDR3 has 12 amino acids. The CDR3 DNA follows: TGCAGTGCTGTGGTAGTGAACACTGAAGCTTTCTTT. Its translation is CSAVVVNTEAFF.

The chain has TRBV14 and TRBJ1-4, with 7 bases matching TRBD1. Germline loops: CDR1 SGHDN, CDR2 FVKESK. This CDR3 is 15 amino acids long. The ends lost 2 bases at V and 7 bases at J; junction bases unmatched: 7. CDR3 in amino acids: CASSQLTGASEKLFF. CDR3 nucleotides: TGTGCCAGCAGCCAACTAACAGGGGCATCTGAAAAACTGTTTTTT.

The chain has TRBV4-3 and TRBJ2-1, with D possibly TRBD2 on 5 matching bases. V lost 8 bases to trimming and J lost 4 bases, with 18 bases between them. This CDR3 has 15 residues. The germline gives CDR1 LGHNA, CDR2 YSLEER. As DNA, the CDR3 is TGCGCCAGCGGACGGGATGATTCTGGATACAATGAGCAGTTCTTC. It translates to CASGRDDSGYNEQFF.

Only a few counts were recorded for this clonotype. The junction shows a germline mismatch at one end, possibly a read error. The chain combines TRBV7-9 with TRBJ2-5; D gene unclear. This CDR3 has 12 residues. Germline V gene data show CDR1 as SEHNR and CDR2 as FQNEAQ (reference sequence). DNA of the CDR3: TGTGCCAGCAGATTAGGTGGAGAGACCCAGTACTTC. Amino acid sequence: CASRLGGETQYF.

In this sample, this clonotype turned up a few times. V usage is TRBV7-9 and J usage is TRBJ1-5, with 7 bases identical to TRBD1. Losses at the gene ends were 3 bases for V and 7 bases for J; bases not matched to a gene: 6. The CDR3 is 14 residues long. Germline assignment: CDR1 SEHNR and CDR2 FQNEAQ (reference sequence). The CDR3 DNA sequence: TGTGCCAGCAGCTTTGACAGGGCAGGACAGCCCCAGCATTTT. This sequence encodes CASSFDRAGQPQHF.

The chain links TRBV7-6 to TRBJ1-3; 8 nucleotides line up with TRBD1. Germline-derived CDR1 and CDR2 are SGHVS and FNYEAQ. With 8 bases clipped from V and 5 bases from J, the junction kept 2 bases outside the gene matches. The CDR3 loop spans 12 amino acids. In nucleotides, the CDR3 is TGTGCCAGCGGACAGGGAAGAAACACCATATATTTT. Its protein is CASGQGRNTIYF.

The table lists this clonotype with a count of one. This chain connects TRBV6-1 to TRBJ2-3; 13 bases match TRBD2. The V and J ends lost 7 bases and 1 base, in that order; junction bases with no gene match: 11. Germline CDR1 reads MNHNS; CDR2 reads SASEGT. There are 18 residues in the CDR3. The CDR3 loop reads CASTRRTSGGSGTDTQYF. DNA for the CDR3: TGTGCCAGCACGCGAAGGACTAGCGGGGGATCGGGCACAGATACGCAGTATTTT.

This chain uses TRBV4-2 with TRBJ2-7; possibly TRBD1 or TRBD2 for D (6 bases each). Germline V gene lookup returns CDR1 LGHNA and CDR2 YNFKEQ. Trimming stripped 0 bases from V and 7 bases from J, with 10 bases between. CDR3 size: 13 residues. CDR3 DNA sequence: TGTGCCAGCAGCCAAGATGGGGGGCGTGAGCAGTACTTC. Its translation is CASSQDGGREQYF.